These 23 T cell receptor beta chains share one sample of origin, sequenced in a study of T cell clones after liver transplantation (dated by TCRdb to between 2019 and 2020). The receptor library was made with the immunoSEQ multiplex PCR assay. Held by TCRdb, this immuneACCESS table contains in-frame sequences only and omits some clones. Under half of the omission traces to an unresolved V gene where checked; the cause of the rest is unknown. The sample records 93,000 or so clones, roughly 80% of which are singletons. The ten largest clones take up roughly 2.8% of the sample. The starting material was CD4+ T cells from blood, obtained approximately 45 months after liver transplant. These receptors originate from a human patient who received a liver transplant. After a transplant, not all T cells may be the patient's own; some may come from the graft donor.

This clone appeared a few times. The CDR3 spells CASSEPLGPDTF. In DNA, the CDR3 is TGTGCCAGCAGTGAACCTCTAGGTCCGGACACCTTC. The chain links TRBV6-1 to TRBJ1-2; D call uncertain. Germline V CDR1 and CDR2: MNHNS, SASEGT. Trimming pared 2 bases from V and 12 bases from J, leaving 13 bases between. The CDR3 length is 12 residues.

This chain joins TRBV9 and TRBJ1-5; a weak D match, TRBD1 (6 bases). This CDR3 region has 15 residues. Germline CDR1 SGDLS, CDR2 YYNGEE. Trimming shortened V by 6 bases and J by 3 bases, and 16 bases separated the two germline ends. CDR3 DNA sequence: TGTGCCAGCAACAGGGACGGATCCTTCAATCAGCCCCAGCATTTT. Its protein is CASNRDGSFNQPQHF.

The CDR3 DNA is TGCGCCAGCAGCCCGCTCAGGATAGGGGAGCTGTTTTTT. Its protein product is CASSPLRIGELFF. The V and J genes are TRBV5-1 and TRBJ2-2, with D unclear. The germline V and J ends were trimmed by 4 bases and 8 bases, with 12 bases remaining between them. The CDR3 runs 13 residues. Germline-derived CDR1 and CDR2 are SGHRS and YFSETQ.

This sequence joins TRBV5-1 and TRBJ2-6, with D maybe TRBD1 (5 bases). The CDR3 has 18 residues. Germline CDR1 reads SGHRS; CDR2 reads YFSETQ. V was clipped by 2 bases and J by 0 bases, with 15 bases between them. This chain's CDR3 is CASSLGPQGGSGANVLTF. CDR3 DNA sequence: TGCGCCAGCAGCTTAGGTCCGCAGGGCGGCTCTGGGGCCAACGTCCTGACTTTC.

The genes are TRBV7-7 and TRBJ2-5, with D perhaps matching TRBD1 (5 bases). V was clipped by 2 bases and J by 5 bases, with 15 bases between them. Germline V gene data show CDR1 as SSHAT and CDR2 as FNYEAQ (reference sequence). The CDR3 covers 15 residues. CDR3 amino acids: CASSLWPTKGETQYF. The CDR3 DNA reads TGTGCCAGCAGCTTATGGCCAACTAAGGGGGAGACCCAGTACTTC.

The genes are TRBV7-2 and TRBJ1-3, with D uncertain. This CDR3 contains 14 residues. Trimming left V 8 bases short and J 0 bases short, with 11 bases between. Per the germline V gene, CDR1 is SGHTA and CDR2 is FQGNSA. The CDR3 DNA sequence: TGTGCCAGCCAGCTAGGTGGCTCTGGAAACACCATATATTTT. It codes for CASQLGGSGNTIYF.

The chain has TRBV29-1 and TRBJ1-4; D is possibly TRBD1 (5 bases). Trimming stripped 3 bases from V and 4 bases from J, with 9 bases between. CDR1 is SQVTM, CDR2 ANQGSEA, per germline. This CDR3 is built from 13 residues. CDR3 region: CSVERQSNEKLFF. The CDR3 DNA is TGCAGCGTTGAGCGACAGAGTAATGAAAAACTGTTTTTT.

V is TRBV29-1 and J is TRBJ2-4; a weak D match, TRBD2 (7 bases). The CDR3 has 14 amino acids. From germline, CDR1 is SQVTM and CDR2 ANQGSEA. The germline V and J ends were trimmed by 7 bases and 1 base, with 14 bases remaining between them. The CDR3 DNA reads TGCAGCGCCACAGGGCGGGGGGCCAAAAACATTCAGTACTTC. Protein sequence: CSATGRGAKNIQYF.

V gene TRBV5-4 combines with J gene TRBJ2-6; the D is unclear. V dropped 1 base and J dropped 1 base, with 3 bases sitting between them. CDR3 length: 14 amino acids. Germline assignment: CDR1 SGHNT and CDR2 YYREEE (reference sequence). CDR3 DNA: TGTGCCAGCAGCTTGAAGTCTGGGGCCAACGTCCTGACTTTC. Translated: CASSLKSGANVLTF.

The chain combines TRBV18 with TRBJ1-5, with unresolved D. Trimming cost V 2 bases and J 5 bases, with 7 bases left between them. The CDR3 extends over 13 amino acids. Per germline, CDR1 KGHSH and CDR2 LQKENI. CDR3 in DNA: TGTGCCAGCTCACCAAGGAAAGATCAGCCCCAGCATTTT. Translating gives CASSPRKDQPQHF. The full variable domain, its missing parts supplied by reference TRBV18 and TRBJ1-5, is NAGVMQNPRHLVRRRGQEARLRCSPMKGHSHVYWYRQLPEEGLKFMVYLQKENIIDESGMPKERFSAEFPKEGPSILRIQQVVRGDSAAYFCASSPRKDQPQHFGDGTRLSIL.

Only a few counts were recorded for this clone. The chain has TRBV20-1 and TRBJ1-1; D remains ambiguous. The CDR3 length is 11 residues. From germline, CDR1 is DFQATT and CDR2 SNEGSKA (reference sequence). Trimming took 3 bases from V and 5 from J, leaving 7 bases between them. The CDR3 region is CSARGATEAFF. The CDR3 DNA reads TGCAGTGCTAGGGGCGCAACTGAAGCTTTCTTT.

This sequence joins TRBV29-1 and TRBJ2-5; 9 positions match TRBD1. The junction had 4 bases not matched to a gene; V was cut back by 6 bases and J by 5 bases. The CDR3 extends over 12 amino acids. Germline CDR1 is SQVTM and CDR2 is ANQGSEA. CDR3: CSVPTGGETQYF. Written as DNA, the CDR3 is TGCAGCGTGCCGACAGGGGGGGAGACCCAGTACTTC.

V is TRBV27 and J is TRBJ1-5, with 9 bases lining up with TRBD1. Germline CDR1 and CDR2: MNHEY and SMNVEV (reference sequence). CDR3 length: 16 amino acids. The V and J ends lost 6 bases and 3 bases, in that order; junction bases with no gene match: 9. CDR3: CASRQTDRGNNQPQHF. The CDR3 nucleotides are TGTGCCAGCAGACAAACCGACAGGGGGAACAATCAGCCCCAGCATTTT.

V is TRBV19 and J is TRBJ1-2; 8 bases are a match to TRBD1. V lost 5 bases to trimming and J lost 0 bases; unmatched junction nucleotides: 11. The V gene's germline CDR1 is LNHDA and CDR2 SQIVND (reference sequence). The CDR3 totals 17 residues. The CDR3 DNA follows: TGTGCCAGTAGTTCCTCCGGACAGGGAAGGACTAACTATGGCTACACCTTC. It is translated as CASSSSGQGRTNYGYTF.

DNA of the CDR3: TGTGCCAGCAGCTTAGTTCAGGATGGCTACACCTTC. It yields the protein CASSLVQDGYTF. The chain joins TRBV7-8 to TRBJ1-2, with D unclear. There are 12 residues in the CDR3. Germline loops: CDR1 SGHVS, CDR2 FQNEAQ. Trimming removed 1 base at V and 6 bases at J, with 6 bases between.

The chain is built from TRBV4-2 and TRBJ2-2, with 10 bases lining up with TRBD1. CDR1 and CDR2 from the germline V gene are LGHNA and YNFKEQ. Unmatched junction bases numbered 5, after V lost 4 bases and J lost 6 bases. The CDR3 is made up of 15 amino acids. Here the CDR3 DNA reads TGTGCCAGCAGCCCGAAGGGACAGGGGCCCGGGGAGCTGTTTTTT. Protein product: CASSPKGQGPGELFF.

This chain joins TRBV9 and TRBJ2-3, with 8 bases identical to TRBD1. There are 13 residues in the CDR3. Germline V gives CDR1 SGDLS, CDR2 YYNGEE. V lost 4 bases, J lost 7 bases, and 5 bases stayed unmatched. The chain's CDR3 is CASSTDRGNTQYF. The CDR3 region has the DNA TGTGCCAGCAGCACTGACAGGGGAAATACGCAGTATTTT.

V and J are TRBV7-3 and TRBJ2-7; perhaps TRBD2 as D (7 bases). Germline V gene data show CDR1 as SGHTA and CDR2 as FQGTGA. The CDR3 length is 13 residues. V was cut by 1 base and J by 6 bases, with 10 bases left in between. The DNA for the CDR3 is TGTGCCAGCAGCTTAAACGGGGGGCGCGAGCAGTACTTC. Translation: CASSLNGGREQYF.

The sample holds a few counts of this clone. This chain links TRBV27 with TRBJ1-1; D perhaps matches TRBD1 (6 bases). V was clipped by 6 bases and J by 5 bases, with 16 bases between them. The CDR3 runs to 14 residues. Germline values: CDR1 MNHEY, CDR2 SMNVEV (reference sequence). In nucleotides, the CDR3 is TGTGCCAGCAGGTCCGATACAGGGAAAACTGAAGCTTTCTTT. Protein: CASRSDTGKTEAFF.

The chain links TRBV27 to TRBJ2-5, with TRBD1 matching 8 bases. The last part of the DNA fits TRBJ2-7 better; the J call may be wrong. The CDR3 is 13 amino acids. CDR1 is MNHEY and CDR2 is SMNVEV in the germline V gene (reference sequence). CDR3 amino acids: CASSTTGGYEQYF. CDR3 nucleotide sequence: TGTGCCAGCAGCACCACAGGGGGTTACGAGCAGTACTTC.

This clone was picked up one time. The CDR3 is CASSLDTGRGGETQYF. CDR3 in DNA: TGTGCCAGCAGCTTGGATACTGGCAGGGGCGGAGAGACCCAGTACTTC. The V and J genes are TRBV5-4 and TRBJ2-5; tentatively, D is TRBD1 (6 bases). V was shortened by 0 bases and J by 4 bases, with 16 bases between the two germline ends. The germline V gene has CDR1 SGHNT and CDR2 YYREEE (reference sequence). This CDR3 has 16 residues.

This clone was seen a single time. CDR3 bases: TGTGCCAGCAGCTTGTTCGGGCGCTCGCGGACCGGGGAGCTGTTTTTT. Translation: CASSLFGRSRTGELFF. The chain combines TRBV7-9 with TRBJ2-2, with D hard to call. Trimming left V 3 bases short and J 5 bases short, with 16 bases between. The CDR3 contains 16 residues. The germline V gene encodes CDR1 SEHNR and CDR2 FQNEAQ (reference sequence).

This sequence joins TRBV1 and TRBJ1-3. TRBV1 is listed as a pseudogene. CDR3 length: 15 amino acids. This CDR3 is CTSSQATLIGNTIYF. CDR3 nucleotides: TGCACCAGCAGCCAAGCCACATTAATCGGGAACACCATATATTTT.